This T cell receptor beta chain was captured by sequencing in a study of CD8 T cells in Susac syndrome. Sequencing targeted TCR beta in blood CD8+ and CD4+ T cells. Germline lookup yields CDR1 SGDLS and CDR2 YYNGEE. The ends were cut back, 2 bases at V and 7 bases at J, with 6 bases in the middle. The CDR3 length is 12 residues. Reverse transcription of roughly 0.5 to 1 ug RNA was carried out with random hexamers. Each CDR3 protein is one row after TCRdb ran MiXCR on the immunoSEQ multiplex PCR reads. The profile covers about 200,000 distinct CDR3 sequences, with 92% appearing a single time and 0.1% to 0.15% taken by the ten largest.

The chain has TRBV9 and TRBJ1-4; D not certain. The sequenced material came from CD8+ T cells from PBMCs. The source is a human donor with multiple sclerosis. DNA of the CDR3: TGTGCCAGCAGCGTGAATGGTGAAAAACTGTTTTTT. It encodes CASSVNGEKLFF.